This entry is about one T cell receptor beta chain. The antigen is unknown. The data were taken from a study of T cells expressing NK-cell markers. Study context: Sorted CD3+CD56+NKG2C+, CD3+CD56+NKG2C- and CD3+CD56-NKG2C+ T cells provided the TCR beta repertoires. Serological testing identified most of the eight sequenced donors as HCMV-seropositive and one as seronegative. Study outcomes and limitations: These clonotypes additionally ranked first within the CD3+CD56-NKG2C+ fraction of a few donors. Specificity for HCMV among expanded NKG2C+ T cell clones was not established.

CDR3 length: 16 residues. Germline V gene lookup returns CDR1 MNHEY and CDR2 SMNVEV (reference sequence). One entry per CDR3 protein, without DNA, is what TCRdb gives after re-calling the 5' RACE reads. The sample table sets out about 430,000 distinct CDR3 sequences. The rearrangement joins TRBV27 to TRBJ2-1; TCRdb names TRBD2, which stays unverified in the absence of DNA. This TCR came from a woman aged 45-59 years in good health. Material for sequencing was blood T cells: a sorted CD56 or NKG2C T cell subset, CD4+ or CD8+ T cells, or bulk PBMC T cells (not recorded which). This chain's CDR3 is CASSESGRVDYNEQFF.